One and the same sample provided the 22 T cell receptor beta chains below, sequenced in a study of OX40 agonist ivuxolimab in advanced cancers. Only in-frame clones appear in the TCRdb table, and some are missing; sequencing was by immunoSEQ multiplex PCR. The table shows roughly 86,000 clones, with 75% to 95% occurring only once. This sample comprised CD4+ or CD8+ T cells sorted from blood, obtained in a trial of the OX40 agonist ivuxolimab. These receptors all stem from an adult with an advanced solid tumor such as melanoma, head and neck, liver or kidney cancer.

V gene TRBV28 combines with J gene TRBJ1-2; the match to TRBD1 covers 8 bases. Germline V CDR1 and CDR2: MDHEN, SYDVKM. V gave up 6 bases and J gave up 8 bases; unmatched junction bases: 14. This CDR3 region has 15 residues. The CDR3 sequence is CASRPHGQGLGGYTF. DNA for the CDR3: TGTGCCAGCAGACCTCACGGACAGGGACTAGGAGGCTACACCTTC.

The V and J genes are TRBV7-2 and TRBJ1-3; no firm D call. The CDR3 runs to 16 residues. Germline CDR1 is SGHTA and CDR2 is FQGNSA. V lost 1 base, J lost 0 bases, and 10 bases lay in between. CDR3 amino acids: CASSLEATSSGNTIYF. In DNA, the CDR3 is TGTGCCAGCAGCTTAGAGGCCACGAGCTCTGGAAACACCATATATTTT. Combining the CDR3 with reference TRBV7-2 and TRBJ1-3 gives the whole variable domain GAGVSQSPSNKVTEKGKDVELRCDPISGHTALYWYRQSLGQGLEFLIYFQGNSAPDKSGLPSDRFSAERTGGSVSTLTIQRTQQEDSAVYLCASSLEATSSGNTIYFGEGSWLTVV.

The CDR3 DNA follows: TGCAGCGTTGAGGAGGGTGGACAGCCCCAGCATTTT. Amino acid sequence: CSVEEGGQPQHF. This chain uses TRBV29-1 with TRBJ1-5; D is unclear. CDR1 and CDR2 from the germline V gene are SQVTM and ANQGSEA. The V end lost 3 bases, the J end lost 7 bases, and 10 bases lay between the germline ends. CDR3 length: 12 residues.

This rearrangement joins TRBV6-1 to TRBJ1-1; the D gene is possibly TRBD1 (5 bases). The CDR3 has 13 residues. V gave up 2 bases and J gave up 5 bases, with 9 bases separating them. CDR1 is MNHNS, CDR2 SASEGT, per germline. CDR3 nucleotide sequence: TGTGCCAGCAGTGAACGGGGGGAGACTGAAGCTTTCTTT. It yields the protein CASSERGETEAFF.

The chain employs TRBV7-2 and TRBJ1-2; TRBD1 matches at 9 bases. The CDR3 is made up of 15 amino acids. Germline values: CDR1 SGHTA, CDR2 FQGNSA. V shed 1 base, J shed 4 bases, and the junction held 4 bases outside the gene matches. Here the CDR3 DNA reads TGTGCCAGCAGCTTAGAGGGACAGGGCGGCTATGGCTACACCTTC. It translates to CASSLEGQGGYGYTF.

The chain employs TRBV28 and TRBJ2-7; D call uncertain. Germline CDR1 reads MDHEN; CDR2 reads SYDVKM. This CDR3 spans 12 amino acids. Trimming stripped 3 bases from V and 9 bases from J, with 12 bases between. Here the CDR3 DNA reads TGTGCCAGCAGTTTTGGGCTCCTGGGGCAGTACTTC. This codes for CASSFGLLGQYF. The complete variable domain, with remaining parts taken from reference TRBV28 and TRBJ2-7, reads DVKVTQSSRYLVKRTGEKVFLECVQDMDHENMFWYRQDPGLGLRLIYFSYDVKMKEKGDIPEGYSVSREKKERFSLILESASTNQTSMYLCASSFGLLGQYFGPGTRLTVT.

V gene TRBV5-1 combines with J gene TRBJ2-5; 11 nucleotides match TRBD2. The germline V gene has CDR1 SGHRS and CDR2 YFSETQ. The trim removed 3 bases at V and 2 bases at J, leaving 3 bases unmatched. The CDR3 has 15 amino acids. CDR3 sequence reads: CASSSGTSGQETQYF. The CDR3, as DNA: TGCGCCAGCAGCTCGGGGACTAGCGGACAAGAGACCCAGTACTTC.

The rearrangement uses TRBV9 and TRBJ2-1; D might be TRBD2 (5 bases). This CDR3 spans 15 amino acids. Deletions cut 1 base from V and 2 bases from J, with 10 bases between. Germline CDR1 reads SGDLS; CDR2 reads YYNGEE. The CDR3 here is CASSVIPSPYNEQFF. The CDR3 bases are TGTGCCAGCAGCGTAATCCCTAGCCCCTACAATGAGCAGTTCTTC.

The gene calls are TRBV7-9 and TRBJ2-3; D remains ambiguous. Germline V CDR1 and CDR2: SEHNR, FQNEAQ (reference sequence). Trimming removed 4 bases from V and 6 bases from J, with 14 bases in between. This CDR3 region has 14 residues. CDR3 sequence (DNA): TGTGCCAGCAGCTCTTCGGTTACGTGGGATACGCAGTATTTT. Protein sequence: CASSSSVTWDTQYF. Variable domain in full (rest from reference TRBV7-9 and TRBJ2-3): DTGVSQNPRHKITKRGQNVTFRCDPISEHNRLYWYRQTLGQGPEFLTYFQNEAQLEKSRLLSDRFSAERPKGSFSTLEIQRTEQGDSAMYLCASSSSVTWDTQYFGPGTRLTVL.

This chain joins TRBV29-1 and TRBJ2-1; 7 nucleotides agree with TRBD2. Per the germline V gene, CDR1 is SQVTM and CDR2 is ANQGSEA. Losses at the gene ends were 5 bases for V and 1 base for J; bases not matched to a gene: 8. The CDR3 is 15 residues long. CDR3 nucleotides: TGCAGCGTTCGCCCCTCTAGCGGATCCTACAATGAGCAGTTCTTC. Amino acid sequence: CSVRPSSGSYNEQFF.

The rearrangement links TRBV6-5 to TRBJ2-2, with D maybe TRBD1 (6 bases). Trimming stripped 6 bases from V and 2 bases from J, with 13 bases between. CDR3 length: 15 residues. The V gene's germline CDR1 is MNHEY and CDR2 SVGAGI. The DNA for the CDR3 is TGTGCCAGCAGAACCCCAGGGGCCAACACCGGGGAGCTGTTTTTT. Protein product: CASRTPGANTGELFF.

This rearrangement joins TRBV28 to TRBJ1-1, with TRBD1 as a possible D gene (5 bases). The V end was cut by 6 bases, the J end by 1 base, with 12 bases between. Germline values: CDR1 MDHEN, CDR2 SYDVKM. The CDR3 totals 14 residues. The CDR3 DNA reads as TGTGCCAGCAGGCCGGGACTTAGGAACACTGAAGCTTTCTTT. This encodes CASRPGLRNTEAFF.

Comments on this clone: The sample has other DNA sequences that encode this CDR3 too. The rearrangement uses TRBV18 and TRBJ2-5, with D unclear. This CDR3 contains 13 residues. Deletions cut 2 bases from V and 5 bases from J, with 9 bases between. Germline-derived CDR1 and CDR2 are KGHSH and LQKENI. CDR3 region: CASSPGNQETQYF. Here the CDR3 DNA reads TGTGCCAGCTCACCAGGGAATCAGGAGACCCAGTACTTC. Looking up the rest from reference TRBV18 and TRBJ2-5 gives the full variable domain: NAGVMQNPRHLVRRRGQEARLRCSPMKGHSHVYWYRQLPEEGLKFMVYLQKENIIDESGMPKERFSAEFPKEGPSILRIQQVVRGDSAAYFCASSPGNQETQYFGPGTRLLVL.

The chain recombines TRBV28 with TRBJ2-2; D may be TRBD1 (6 bases). The V gene's germline CDR1 is MDHEN and CDR2 SYDVKM. This CDR3 has 15 amino acids. Trimming shortened V by 4 bases and J by 7 bases, and 16 bases separated the two germline ends. CDR3: CASSSPAQGNGELFF. The CDR3, as DNA: TGTGCCAGCAGTTCCCCAGCACAGGGAAACGGGGAGCTGTTTTTT.

The chain combines TRBV7-6 with TRBJ1-3, with 11 bases identical to TRBD1. The V gene end was trimmed by 5 bases and the J gene end by 1 base; junction bases not matched to a gene: 7. CDR1 and CDR2 (germline): SGHVS, FNYEAQ. The CDR3 is made up of 17 amino acids. CDR3 nucleotides: TGTGCCAGCAGCCCCGGACAGGGGGCCTTTTCTGGAAACACCATATATTTT. This sequence encodes CASSPGQGAFSGNTIYF.

The chain links TRBV7-2 to TRBJ2-7, with 13 bases lining up with TRBD2. The CDR3 totals 17 residues. The V gene's germline CDR1 is SGHTA and CDR2 FQGNSA. The trim removed 4 bases at V and 7 bases at J, leaving 13 bases unmatched. The CDR3 loop reads CASSWTSGSLSYMEQYF. The CDR3 bases are TGTGCCAGCAGCTGGACTAGCGGGAGCCTCTCGTATATGGAGCAGTACTTC.

In this sample, this clone turned up once. The chain is built from TRBV28 and TRBJ2-2; 14 nucleotides match TRBD2. CDR1 and CDR2 from the germline V gene are MDHEN and SYDVKM. This CDR3 comprises 21 residues. The V segment lost 6 bases and the J segment 5 bases; nucleotides outside the gene matches: 20. The CDR3 loop is CASSLDPGETSGRAVTGELFF. CDR3 in DNA: TGTGCCAGCAGCCTAGACCCGGGGGAGACTAGCGGGAGGGCCGTGACCGGGGAGCTGTTTTTT.

This chain links TRBV5-4 with TRBJ2-3; TRBD2 agrees at 10 bases. With 4 bases clipped from V and 2 bases from J, the junction kept 7 bases outside the gene matches. In germline, CDR1 is SGHNT, CDR2 YYREEE (reference sequence). This CDR3 region has 16 residues. The CDR3 sequence: CASSTVLAGVTDTQYF. The CDR3 DNA reads as TGTGCCAGCAGCACCGTGCTAGCGGGAGTCACAGATACGCAGTATTTT.

This chain joins TRBV5-1 and TRBJ2-2; possible D gene TRBD1, 6 bases. In germline, CDR1 is SGHRS, CDR2 YFSETQ. The V end lost 4 bases, the J end lost 4 bases, and 11 bases lay between the germline ends. The CDR3 extends over 14 amino acids. The CDR3: CASSVGTTTGELFF. CDR3 nucleotides: TGCGCCAGCAGCGTCGGGACAACCACCGGGGAGCTGTTTTTT.

The chain uses TRBV28 and TRBJ2-7, with TRBD2 matching over 7 bases. Germline trimming cut 8 bases from V and 7 bases from J; bases unmatched to any gene: 17. The CDR3 consists of 15 residues. Germline V gene lookup returns CDR1 MDHEN and CDR2 SYDVKM. The CDR3 loop reads CASAPRGSGEMEQYF. DNA for the CDR3: TGTGCCAGCGCCCCGCGGGGGTCAGGTGAGATGGAGCAGTACTTC.

With regard to this clone: This CDR3 is also generated by other DNA sequences in the sample. The chain employs TRBV7-8 and TRBJ2-2, with 9 bases matching TRBD1. Germline assignment: CDR1 SGHVS and CDR2 FQNEAQ. The CDR3 spans 13 residues. CDR3 sequence reads: CASRDRVTGELFF. DNA of the CDR3: TGTGCTAGCCGGGACAGGGTCACCGGGGAGCTGTTTTTT.

The chain links TRBV5-4 to TRBJ2-5; D may match TRBD1 or TRBD2 (6 bases each). V was cut by 0 bases and J by 5 bases, with 14 bases left in between. Germline CDR1 and CDR2: SGHNT and YYREEE (reference sequence). This CDR3 is built from 15 residues. The CDR3 sequence: CASSLGGGREETQYF. CDR3 bases: TGTGCCAGCAGCTTGGGTGGGGGGCGCGAGGAGACCCAGTACTTC.